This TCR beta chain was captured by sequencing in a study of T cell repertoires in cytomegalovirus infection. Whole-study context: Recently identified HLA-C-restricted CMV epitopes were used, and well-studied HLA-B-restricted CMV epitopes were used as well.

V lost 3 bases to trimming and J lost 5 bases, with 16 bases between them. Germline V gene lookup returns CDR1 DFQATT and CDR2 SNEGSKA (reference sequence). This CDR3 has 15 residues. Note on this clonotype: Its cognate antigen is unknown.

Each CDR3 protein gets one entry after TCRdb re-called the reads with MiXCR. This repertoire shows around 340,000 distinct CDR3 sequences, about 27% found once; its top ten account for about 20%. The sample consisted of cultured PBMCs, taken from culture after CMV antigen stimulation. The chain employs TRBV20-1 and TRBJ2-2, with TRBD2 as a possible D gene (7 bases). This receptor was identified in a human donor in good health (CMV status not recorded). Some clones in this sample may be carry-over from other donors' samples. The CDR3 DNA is TGCAGTGCTAGCCCAGCGGGGACACGGACCGGGGAGCTGTTTTTT. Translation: CSASPAGTRTGELFF.